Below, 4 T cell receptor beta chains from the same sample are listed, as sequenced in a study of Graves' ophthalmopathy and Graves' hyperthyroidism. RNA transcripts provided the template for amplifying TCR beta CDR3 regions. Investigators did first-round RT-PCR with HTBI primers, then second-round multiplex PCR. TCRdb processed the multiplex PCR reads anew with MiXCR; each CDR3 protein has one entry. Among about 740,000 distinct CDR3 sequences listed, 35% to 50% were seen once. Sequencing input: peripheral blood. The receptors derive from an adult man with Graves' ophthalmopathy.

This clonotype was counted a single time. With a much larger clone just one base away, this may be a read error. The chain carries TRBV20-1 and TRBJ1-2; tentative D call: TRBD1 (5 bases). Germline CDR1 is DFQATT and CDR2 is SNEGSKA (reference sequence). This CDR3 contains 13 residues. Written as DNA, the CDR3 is TGCAGTGCTAGAGATCTGGGGCCAGATGGCTACGCCTTC. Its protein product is CSARDLGPDGYAF.

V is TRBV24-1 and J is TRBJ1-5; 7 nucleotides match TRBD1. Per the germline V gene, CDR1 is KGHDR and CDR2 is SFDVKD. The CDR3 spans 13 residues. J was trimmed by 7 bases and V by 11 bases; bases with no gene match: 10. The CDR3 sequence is CASMRGLGQPQHF. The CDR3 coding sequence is TGTGCCAGCATGAGGGGGCTGGGCCAGCCCCAGCATTTT.

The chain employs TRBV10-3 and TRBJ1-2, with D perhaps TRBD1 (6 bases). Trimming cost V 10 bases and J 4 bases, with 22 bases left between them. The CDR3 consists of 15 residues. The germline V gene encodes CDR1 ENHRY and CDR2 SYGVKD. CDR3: CASRPGGQVIYGYTF. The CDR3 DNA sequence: TGTGCCAGCAGACCTGGGGGCCAGGTGATCTATGGCTACACCTTC.

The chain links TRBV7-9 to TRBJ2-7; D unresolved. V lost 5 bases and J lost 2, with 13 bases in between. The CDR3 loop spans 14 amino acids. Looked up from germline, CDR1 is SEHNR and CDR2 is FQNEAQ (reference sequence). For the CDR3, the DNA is TGTGCCAGCAGCCCCATCCTGGGGACCTACGAGCAGTACTTC. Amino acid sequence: CASSPILGTYEQYF. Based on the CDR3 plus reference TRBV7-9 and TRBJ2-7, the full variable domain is DTGVSQNPRHKITKRGQNVTFRCDPISEHNRLYWYRQTLGQGPEFLTYFQNEAQLEKSRLLSDRFSAERPKGSFSTLEIQRTEQGDSAMYLCASSPILGTYEQYFGPGTRLTVT.